This T cell receptor (beta chain) emerged from a study of type 1 regulatory T cells. MiXCR, run by TCRdb on the reads, gives a single entry per CDR3 protein. The repertoire holds around 88,000 distinct CDR3 sequences, 25% to 40% seen once, with 2.2% in the top ten. This clonotype was observed a few times. The sequence was obtained from a human donor in good health. The sample was CD4+ T cells, either the whole sample or a sorted fraction (not recorded which).

In DNA form, the CDR3 reads TGTGCCAGTAGCGACCGGGACAGTGACGAGCAGTACTTC. Translated: CASSDRDSDEQYF. This chain uses TRBV19 with TRBJ2-7, with 7 nucleotides matching TRBD1. Germline V CDR1 and CDR2: LNHDA, SQIVND (reference sequence). The CDR3 has 13 residues. Unmatched junction bases numbered 7, after V lost 6 bases and J lost 5 bases. The full variable domain, rest sourced from reference TRBV19 and TRBJ2-7, is DGGITQSPKYLFRKEGQNVTLSCEQNLNHDAMYWYRQDPGQGLRLIYYSQIVNDFQKGDIAEGYSVSREKKESFPLTVTSAQKNPTAFYLCASSDRDSDEQYFGPGTRLTVT.